The 18 T cell receptor beta chains in this list originate from one sample, sequenced in a study of CD8+ T cells in alopecia areata. Extracted from the samples, RNA was reverse transcribed into cDNA to serve as the sequencing template. Here immunoSEQ multiplex PCR was the method, and the copy in TCRdb shows in-frame clones only, minus some. The sample lists around 130,000 clones; approximately 53% were seen once. The sequencing used CD4+ T cells sorted from blood, collected at week 0. Receptors originate from a human donor with alopecia areata.

The chain recombines TRBV10-3 with TRBJ1-2; D gene unclear. This CDR3 has 10 amino acids. Trimming took 8 bases from V and 2 from J, leaving 3 bases between them. Germline CDR1 reads ENHRY; CDR2 reads SYGVKD. As DNA, the CDR3 is TGTGCCATCGGCAACTATGGCTACACCTTC. Its translation is CAIGNYGYTF.

CDR3: CASSRTGGAPGELFF. The CDR3 nucleotides are TGTGCCAGCAGCCGGACAGGGGGAGCCCCCGGGGAGCTGTTTTTT. J is TRBJ2-2 and V is TRBV7-3, with TRBD1 identical over 10 bases. Germline CDR1 and CDR2: SGHTA and FQGTGA. The V gene end was trimmed by 5 bases and the J gene end by 6 bases; junction bases not matched to a gene: 6. The CDR3 totals 15 residues.

This chain links TRBV30 with TRBJ2-1; 8 bases align to TRBD1. The CDR3 extends over 14 amino acids. Trimming removed 4 bases from V and 8 bases from J; junction bases left unmatched: 10. Germline loops: CDR1 GTSNPN, CDR2 SVGIG (reference sequence). In DNA form, the CDR3 reads TGTGCCTGGATGAGACAGGGGCTCATCGATGAGCAGTTCTTC. This codes for CAWMRQGLIDEQFF.

The chain carries TRBV9 and TRBJ2-5, with D possibly being TRBD2 (6 bases). The CDR3 is 15 residues long. V was clipped by 4 bases and J by 4 bases, with 17 bases between them. Germline CDR1 and CDR2: SGDLS and YYNGEE. For the CDR3, the DNA is TGTGCCAGCAGCCACCGGGACTCTCGGGGAGAGACCCAGTACTTC. Encoded protein: CASSHRDSRGETQYF.

The V call is TRBV5-1, the J call TRBJ1-4; no reliable D call. The CDR3 length is 11 residues. V was clipped by 2 bases and J by 8 bases, with 4 bases between them. Germline lookup yields CDR1 SGHRS and CDR2 YFSETQ. The CDR3 is CASSFEEKLFF. CDR3 DNA sequence: TGCGCCAGCAGCTTTGAGGAAAAACTGTTTTTT.

V and J are TRBV19 and TRBJ1-2, with D tentatively TRBD1 (5 bases). Deletions cut 3 bases from V and 4 bases from J, with 15 bases between. From germline, CDR1 is LNHDA and CDR2 SQIVND (reference sequence). CDR3 size: 15 residues. The CDR3: CASSIKRDGLYGYTF. The CDR3 coding sequence is TGTGCCAGTAGTATCAAACGGGACGGACTCTATGGCTACACCTTC.

V gene TRBV6-4 combines with J gene TRBJ2-3; D could derive from TRBD1 or TRBD2 (5 bases each). Per the germline V gene, CDR1 is MRHNA and CDR2 is SNTAGT. Trimming left V 4 bases short and J 5 bases short, with 13 bases between. The CDR3 loop spans 14 amino acids. CDR3 nucleotide sequence: TGTGCCAGCAGTGTTGGGACGGACGGAGATACGCAGTATTTT. Translation: CASSVGTDGDTQYF.

This clone was counted only a few times. In nucleotides, the CDR3 is TGCGCCAGCAGCCCTGAAGAGACCCAGTACTTC. It is translated as CASSPEETQYF. The chain joins TRBV4-1 to TRBJ2-5; the D is unclear. Germline V CDR1 and CDR2: MGHRA, YSYEKL. Trimming removed 4 bases at V and 3 bases at J, with 3 bases between. This CDR3 is 11 amino acids long.

The V and J genes are TRBV28 and TRBJ1-5; TRBD1 matches at 10 bases. In germline, CDR1 is MDHEN, CDR2 SYDVKM. CDR3 length equals 18 residues. The junction had 12 bases not matched to a gene; V was cut back by 6 bases and J by 1 base. The CDR3: CASRSGTGAGGSNQPQHF. The CDR3, as DNA: TGTGCCAGCAGGTCCGGGACAGGGGCTGGGGGAAGCAATCAGCCCCAGCATTTT.

The gene calls are TRBV6-6 and TRBJ1-2, with a tentative D call TRBD1 (6 bases). The CDR3 totals 16 residues. V was clipped by 0 bases and J by 8 bases, with 19 bases between them. Germline loops: CDR1 MNHNY, CDR2 SVGAGI (reference sequence). For the CDR3, the DNA is TGTGCCAGCAGTTACTCTCCATCGGGGGGCCCGGGGGGCTACACCTTC. The encoded protein is CASSYSPSGGPGGYTF.

This clone has just one count. The V gene is TRBV29-1, the J gene TRBJ2-5; a possible D gene is TRBD1 (7 bases). The V end lost 6 bases, the J end lost 4 bases, and 15 bases lay between the germline ends. The length of the CDR3 is 13 residues. Per the germline V gene, CDR1 is SQVTM and CDR2 is ANQGSEA. The CDR3 DNA reads as TGCAGCGTGAGAAGACAGGGAGGAGAGACCCAGTACTTC. Amino acid sequence: CSVRRQGGETQYF.

This clone has a handful of counts. CDR3 nucleotide sequence: TGTGCCAGCAGTTATCGAAGGGGAGTCAATGAGCAGTTCTTC. Translated, it gives CASSYRRGVNEQFF. V usage is TRBV6-5 and J usage is TRBJ2-1; tentatively, D is TRBD1 or TRBD2 (5 bases each). Germline V lookup: CDR1 MNHEY, CDR2 SVGAGI. This CDR3 has 14 residues. V was cut by 3 bases and J by 6 bases, with 12 bases left in between.

The genes are TRBV2 and TRBJ1-2; 7 bases map to TRBD1. Per the germline V gene, CDR1 is SNHLY and CDR2 is FYNNEI. The CDR3 is 14 amino acids. After removal of 7 bases from V and 1 base from J, the junction contained 6 bases not matched to a gene. DNA for the CDR3: TGTGCCAGCACCCGGGACAGTTTTAACTATGGCTACACCTTC. This codes for CASTRDSFNYGYTF.

In this sample, this clone turned up a few times. The rearrangement joins TRBV7-2 to TRBJ2-3, with a weak D call TRBD2 (5 bases). CDR3 length: 13 residues. Germline-derived CDR1 and CDR2 are SGHTA and FQGNSA. V was cut by 1 base and J by 11 bases, with 13 bases left in between. CDR3 DNA: TGTGCCAGCAGCTTAGGATTGAAGGGAGTGCAGTATTTT. This translates into CASSLGLKGVQYF.

V is TRBV7-6 and J is TRBJ2-1; a possible D gene is TRBD2 (6 bases). This CDR3 comprises 16 residues. Per germline, CDR1 SGHVS and CDR2 FNYEAQ. V lost 5 bases and J 7 bases, leaving 21 bases between the germline ends. As DNA, the CDR3 is TGTGCCAGCAGCCCCGCCTGGGCGGGGAATGCGAATGAGCAGTTCTTC. The encoded protein is CASSPAWAGNANEQFF.

This chain connects TRBV18 to TRBJ2-7, with D possibly being TRBD2 (6 bases). The CDR3 totals 15 residues. Trimming stripped 5 bases from V and 2 bases from J, with 16 bases between. Per germline, CDR1 KGHSH and CDR2 LQKENI. Here the CDR3 reads CASSARDSFAYEQYF. The CDR3 DNA reads as TGTGCCAGCTCAGCCCGGGACTCTTTCGCCTACGAGCAGTACTTC.

The chain uses TRBV7-9 and TRBJ2-6; D uncertain. Trimming left V 0 bases short and J 1 base short, with 4 bases between. The germline CDR1 and CDR2 sequences are SEHNR and FQNEAQ (reference sequence). The CDR3 is 15 residues long. CDR3 DNA sequence: TGTGCCAGCAGCTTAGCAGCATCTGGGGCCAACGTCCTGACTTTC. Translating gives CASSLAASGANVLTF.

The sample holds a few counts of this clone. The CDR3 bases are TGTGCCAGCAGTGAATCACAGGGTCGGAACTATGGCTACACCTTC. Residues: CASSESQGRNYGYTF. This chain links TRBV2 with TRBJ1-2, with TRBD1 as a possible D gene (6 bases). There are 15 residues in the CDR3. V was pared by 2 bases and J by 2 bases, with 12 bases between. Germline values: CDR1 SNHLY, CDR2 FYNNEI. The full variable domain, in which reference TRBV2 and TRBJ1-2 provide the parts outside the CDR3, is EPEVTQTPSHQVTQMGQEVILRCVPISNHLYFYWYRQILGQKVEFLVSFYNNEISEKSEIFDDQFSVERPDGSNFTLKIRSTKLEDSAMYFCASSESQGRNYGYTFGSGTRLTVV.